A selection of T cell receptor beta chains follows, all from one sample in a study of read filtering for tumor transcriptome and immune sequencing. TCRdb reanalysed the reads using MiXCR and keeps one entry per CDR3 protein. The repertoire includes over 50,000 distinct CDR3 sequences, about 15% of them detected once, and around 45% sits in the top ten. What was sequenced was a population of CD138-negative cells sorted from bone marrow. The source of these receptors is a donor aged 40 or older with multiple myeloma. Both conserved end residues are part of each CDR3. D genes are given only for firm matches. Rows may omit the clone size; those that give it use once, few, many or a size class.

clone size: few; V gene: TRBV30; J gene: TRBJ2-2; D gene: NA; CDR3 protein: CAWSVGRTGELFF; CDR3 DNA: TGTGCCTGGAGTGTCGGGAGAACCGGGGAGCTGTTTTTT
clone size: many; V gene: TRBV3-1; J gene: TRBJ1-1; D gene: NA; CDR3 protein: CASSQSDSPYTEAFF; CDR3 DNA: TGTGCCAGCAGCCAAAGCGACAGTCCTTACACTGAAGCTTTCTTT
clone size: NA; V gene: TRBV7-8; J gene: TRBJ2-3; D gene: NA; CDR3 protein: CASSLEFSRDTQYF; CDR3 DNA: TGTGCCAGCAGCTTAGAATTTTCAAGGGATACGCAGTATTTT
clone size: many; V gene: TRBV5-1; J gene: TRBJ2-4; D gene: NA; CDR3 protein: CASSPGLVSRDIQYF; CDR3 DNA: TGCGCCAGCAGCCCCGGTTTAGTGTCGAGGGACATTCAGTACTTC
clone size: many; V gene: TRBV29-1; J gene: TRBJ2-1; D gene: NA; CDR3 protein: CSVARGYNEQFF; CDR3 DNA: TGCAGCGTTGCTAGGGGGTACAATGAGCAGTTCTTC
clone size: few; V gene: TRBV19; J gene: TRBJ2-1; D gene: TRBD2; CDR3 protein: CASSAGEPYNEQFF; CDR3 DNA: TGTGCCAGTAGTGCGGGAGAGCCCTACAATGAGCAGTTCTTC
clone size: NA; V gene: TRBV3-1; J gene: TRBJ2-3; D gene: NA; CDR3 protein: CASSQGAGSTDTQYF; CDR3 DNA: TGTGCCAGCAGCCAAGGGGCGGGTTCCACAGATACGCAGTATTTT
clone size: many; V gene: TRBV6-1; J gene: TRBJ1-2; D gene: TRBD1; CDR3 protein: CASSSGAGGGYGYTF; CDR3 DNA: TGTGCCAGCAGCTCGGGAGCAGGGGGCGGCTATGGCTACACCTTC
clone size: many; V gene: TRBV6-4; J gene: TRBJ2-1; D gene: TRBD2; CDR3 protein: CASSRTSDGEQFF; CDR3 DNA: TGTGCCAGCAGCCGGACTAGCGACGGTGAGCAGTTCTTC
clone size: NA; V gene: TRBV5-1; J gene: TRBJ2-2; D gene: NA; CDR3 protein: CASRWANTGELFF; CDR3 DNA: TGCGCCAGCAGGTGGGCGAACACCGGGGAGCTGTTTTTT